The 28 T cell receptor beta chains below come from one sample, sequenced in a study of blood T cell repertoires in COVID-19. The repertoire was sequenced with immunoSEQ multiplex PCR; TCRdb's copy has only in-frame clones and lacks some. This sample has approximately 180,000 clones, with 80% to 90% found just once. Sequencing was performed on peripheral blood. The receptors originated from a man between 60 and 75 years old with acute or convalescent COVID-19.

The chain has TRBV10-3 and TRBJ2-1; D uncertain. The ends were cut back, 8 bases at V and 5 bases at J, with 10 bases in the middle. This CDR3 has 12 residues. Germline CDR1 ENHRY, CDR2 SYGVKD. The CDR3 coding sequence is TGTGCCATCGCTACTTCGAACAATGAGCAGTTCTTC. Encoded protein: CAIATSNNEQFF.

The chain recombines TRBV7-9 with TRBJ2-1, with 7 positions matching TRBD2. V gave up 4 bases and J gave up 5 bases; unmatched junction bases: 5. Germline V CDR1 and CDR2: SEHNR, FQNEAQ (reference sequence). This CDR3 contains 14 residues. The CDR3 protein is CASSYTSVNNEQFF. DNA for the CDR3: TGTGCCAGCAGCTATACTAGCGTTAACAATGAGCAGTTCTTC.

The chain joins TRBV6-5 to TRBJ2-2, with TRBD1 identical over 7 bases. This CDR3 has 15 residues. V trimming: 10 bases; J trimming: 1 base; junction bases outside the gene matches: 9. CDR1 and CDR2 from the germline V gene are MNHEY and SVGAGI. CDR3 sequence reads: CAIARTGVNTGELFF. Written as DNA, the CDR3 is TGTGCCATCGCCCGAACAGGGGTGAACACCGGGGAGCTGTTTTTT.

This clone was counted between two and nine times. The same CDR3 arises from other DNA sequences in this sample as well. The V and J genes are TRBV3-1 (or the pseudogene TRBV3-2) and TRBJ2-2, with a possible D match to TRBD1 (6 bases). V was clipped by 1 base and J by 6 bases, with 12 bases between them. Germline V gene lookup returns CDR1 LGHDT and CDR2 YNNKEL (reference sequence). The CDR3 spans 15 residues. The CDR3 reads CASSQGLAGAGELFF. In DNA form, the CDR3 reads TGTGCCAGCAGCCAAGGGCTGGCAGGGGCCGGGGAGCTGTTTTTT.

The rearrangement uses TRBV7-3 and TRBJ2-1; D uncertain. Trimming removed 0 bases from V and 5 bases from J, with 11 bases in between. This CDR3 is built from 15 residues. CDR1 is SGHTA, CDR2 FQGTGA, per germline. CDR3 residues: CASSLTSDFHNEQFF. The CDR3 DNA reads as TGTGCCAGCAGCTTAACGAGTGACTTTCACAATGAGCAGTTCTTC.

V usage is TRBV9 and J usage is TRBJ2-1, with TRBD2 matching over 10 bases. V dropped 1 base and J dropped 4; count of bases not matched to a gene: 8. The CDR3 totals 17 residues. Germline V gene sequence: CDR1 SGDLS, CDR2 YYNGEE. CDR3 region: CASSVTSGRAGYNEQFF. CDR3 nucleotide sequence: TGTGCCAGCAGCGTAACAAGCGGGAGGGCCGGTTACAATGAGCAGTTCTTC. Full variable domain (remainder filled in from reference TRBV9 and TRBJ2-1): DSGVTQTPKHLITATGQRVTLRCSPRSGDLSVYWYQQSLDQGLQFLIQYYNGEERAKGNILERFSAQQFPDLHSELNLSSLELGDSALYFCASSVTSGRAGYNEQFFGPGTRLTVL.

In its sample, this clone was seen once. The chain combines TRBV19 with TRBJ2-1, with TRBD1 identical over 9 bases. This CDR3 is built from 17 residues. Germline V gene sequence: CDR1 LNHDA, CDR2 SQIVND (reference sequence). With V trimmed by 5 bases and J by 6 bases, 14 bases remained unmatched. This CDR3 is CASSANRWTGVSNEQFF. In DNA form, the CDR3 reads TGTGCCAGTAGTGCCAACCGGTGGACAGGGGTAAGCAATGAGCAGTTCTTC.

The V call is TRBV19, the J call TRBJ2-1; the match to TRBD2 covers 7 bases. Germline CDR1 LNHDA, CDR2 SQIVND (reference sequence). V shed 5 bases and J 8 bases; nucleotides not matched to a gene: 12. This CDR3 contains 15 residues. The CDR3 loop reads CASSRGLEITHEQFF. In nucleotides, the CDR3 is TGTGCCAGTAGTCGCGGACTAGAGATCACCCATGAGCAGTTCTTC.

The chain uses TRBV5-1 and TRBJ1-1, with 9 nucleotides matching TRBD1. This CDR3 has 14 residues. CDR1 is SGHRS and CDR2 is YFSETQ in the germline V gene. V shed 5 bases and J 1 base; nucleotides not matched to a gene: 3. The CDR3 DNA is TGCGCCAGCAGGCTGGACAGGGGGAACACTGAAGCTTTCTTT. It specifies CASRLDRGNTEAFF.

V gene TRBV6-2 or TRBV6-3 combines with J gene TRBJ2-7, with D possibly being TRBD2 (6 bases). CDR3 length equals 17 residues. Trimming removed 3 bases at V and 4 bases at J, with 22 bases between. Germline CDR1 reads MNHEY; CDR2 reads SVGEGT. CDR3 sequence (DNA): TGTGCCAGCAGTTATACCCGAACCGCTCGCGGGGCGTACGAGCAGTACTTC. This gives the protein CASSYTRTARGAYEQYF.

The V gene is TRBV7-8, the J gene TRBJ2-5; 8 bases are a match to TRBD1. There are 15 residues in the CDR3. The germline CDR1 and CDR2 sequences are SGHVS and FQNEAQ. Trimming at V came to 3 bases and at J to 5 bases, leaving 8 bases not matched to a gene. The CDR3 DNA reads as TGTGCCAGCAGCTTGGACAGGGCGTTGGGGGAGACCCAGTACTTC. Protein: CASSLDRALGETQYF.

This chain joins TRBV3-1 (or the pseudogene TRBV3-2) and TRBJ2-2; D possibly corresponds to TRBD2 (7 bases). CDR1 is LGHDT and CDR2 is YNNKEL in the germline V gene (reference sequence). This CDR3 has 18 amino acids. The V end lost 8 bases, the J end lost 7 bases, and 29 bases lay between the germline ends. The CDR3, as DNA: TGTGCCAGCTTCCGGGGGGCCGCCGGCGGGAGATCCGGCGGGGAGCTGTTTTTT. Translating it yields CASFRGAAGGRSGGELFF.

The CDR3 bases are TGTGCCAGCAAGAACAGGGAAAACAATGAGCAGTTCTTC. Translation gives CASKNRENNEQFF. This chain joins TRBV2 and TRBJ2-1, with a weak D call TRBD1 (6 bases). The V end was cut by 7 bases, the J end by 5 bases, with 12 bases between. Germline CDR1 and CDR2: SNHLY and FYNNEI. This CDR3 is built from 13 residues.

The chain uses TRBV6-5 and TRBJ2-2; the D is unclear. The V and J ends lost 0 bases and 2 bases respectively, with 4 bases between them. The germline V gene encodes CDR1 MNHEY and CDR2 SVGAGI. CDR3 length equals 14 residues. CDR3 in amino acids: CASSYSSNTGELFF. DNA of the CDR3: TGTGCCAGCAGTTACTCGAGCAACACCGGGGAGCTGTTTTTT.

The chain uses TRBV19 and TRBJ2-1; no firm D call. V lost 6 bases and J lost 5, with 11 bases in between. The CDR3 spans 13 residues. CDR1 LNHDA and CDR2 SQIVND come from the germline V gene (reference sequence). Here the CDR3 reads CASSPGSDNEQFF. The CDR3 region has the DNA TGTGCCAGTAGCCCCGGGTCCGACAATGAGCAGTTCTTC.

V and J are TRBV7-9 and TRBJ2-7; 9 bases match TRBD2. This CDR3 spans 15 amino acids. After removal of 7 bases from V and 2 bases from J, the junction contained 9 bases not matched to a gene. Per germline, CDR1 SEHNR and CDR2 FQNEAQ (reference sequence). The CDR3 sequence is CASIFSGRVTYEQYF. CDR3 coding DNA: TGTGCCAGCATCTTTAGCGGGAGAGTCACCTACGAGCAGTACTTC. The whole variable domain, filled in from reference TRBV7-9 and TRBJ2-7, reads DTGVSQNPRHKITKRGQNVTFRCDPISEHNRLYWYRQTLGQGPEFLTYFQNEAQLEKSRLLSDRFSAERPKGSFSTLEIQRTEQGDSAMYLCASIFSGRVTYEQYFGPGTRLTVT.

The chain joins TRBV6-5 to TRBJ1-2, with a weak D call TRBD1 (5 bases). The V end was cut by 0 bases, the J end by 0 bases, with 8 bases between. In germline, CDR1 is MNHEY, CDR2 SVGAGI. The CDR3 loop spans 15 amino acids. DNA of the CDR3: TGTGCCAGCAGTTACTCGCGGGGGACTAACTATGGCTACACCTTC. Amino acids: CASSYSRGTNYGYTF.

This clone has a single count. The rearrangement joins TRBV6-2 or TRBV6-3 to TRBJ1-2; no firm D call. CDR1 and CDR2 (germline): MNHEY, SVGEGT. This CDR3 is 14 amino acids long. Trimming shortened V by 6 bases and J by 6 bases, and 17 bases separated the two germline ends. The CDR3 DNA sequence: TGTGCCAGCAGCCCCCAGGAGGGTCGGAATGGCTACACCTTC. It yields the protein CASSPQEGRNGYTF.

The chain couples TRBV5-4 to TRBJ2-5, with 7 bases that match TRBD2. With 4 bases clipped from V and 2 bases from J, the junction kept 8 bases outside the gene matches. Germline CDR1 reads SGHNT; CDR2 reads YYREEE (reference sequence). The CDR3 totals 15 residues. The chain's CDR3 is CASSPSGGRQETQYF. The CDR3 nucleotides are TGTGCCAGCAGCCCTTCGGGGGGAAGACAAGAGACCCAGTACTTC.

The chain has TRBV13 and TRBJ1-2; 10 bases map to TRBD1. The J segment lost 3 bases and the V segment lost 2 bases, leaving 9 bases of the junction unmatched. The V gene's germline CDR1 is PRHDT and CDR2 FYEKMQ (reference sequence). There are 17 residues in the CDR3. CDR3 in DNA: TGTGCCAGCAGCTTAACCGGGACAGGGGCCCAGTACTATGGCTACACCTTC. Its protein product is CASSLTGTGAQYYGYTF. Drawing the rest from reference TRBV13 and TRBJ1-2, the complete variable domain is AAGVIQSPRHLIKEKRETATLKCYPIPRHDTVYWYQQGPGQDPQFLISFYEKMQSDKGSIPDRFSAQQFSDYHSELNMSSLELGDSALYFCASSLTGTGAQYYGYTFGSGTRLTVV.

The V and J genes are TRBV3-1 (or the pseudogene TRBV3-2) and TRBJ1-1; D uncertain. The CDR3 covers 15 residues. The germline V and J ends were trimmed by 4 bases and 4 bases, with 16 bases remaining between them. CDR1 is LGHDT and CDR2 is YNNKEL in the germline V gene (reference sequence). The DNA for the CDR3 is TGTGCCAGCAGCCCCCGAGAAATTTGGAGCACTGAAGCTTTCTTT. Its translation: CASSPREIWSTEAFF.

This chain uses TRBV2 with TRBJ2-1, with 10 bases lining up with TRBD2. The germline V gene has CDR1 SNHLY and CDR2 FYNNEI. The V segment lost 5 bases and the J segment 12 bases; nucleotides outside the gene matches: 22. CDR3 length: 18 residues. CDR3 in DNA: TGTGCCAGCAGTCGGTCGGTAGCGGGAGGTAGTAGGAATATTGCGCAGTTCTTC. This sequence encodes CASSRSVAGGSRNIAQFF.

The rearrangement joins TRBV10-3 to TRBJ2-3, with a possible D match to TRBD2 (6 bases). Germline V lookup: CDR1 ENHRY, CDR2 SYGVKD. The length of the CDR3 is 15 residues. The V end lost 4 bases, the J end lost 2 bases, and 13 bases lay between the germline ends. CDR3 sequence: CAISGGTANTDTQYF. DNA for the CDR3: TGTGCCATCAGTGGCGGGACCGCTAACACAGATACGCAGTATTTT.

V is TRBV5-1 and J is TRBJ1-2; 10 bases match TRBD1. The V segment lost 4 bases and the J segment 8 bases; nucleotides outside the gene matches: 8. CDR1 is SGHRS and CDR2 is YFSETQ in the germline V gene. This CDR3 has 14 amino acids. The chain's CDR3 is CASSLTGGFEGYTF. As DNA, the CDR3 is TGCGCCAGCAGCCTGACAGGGGGCTTTGAAGGCTACACCTTC.

The chain employs TRBV6-5 and TRBJ2-7; 11 bases are a match to TRBD2. The CDR3 has 14 residues. In germline, CDR1 is MNHEY, CDR2 SVGAGI. J gave up 3 bases and V 5 bases, and 3 bases lay outside the gene matches. The CDR3 is CASSPSGRHYEQYF. CDR3 DNA: TGTGCCAGCAGTCCTAGCGGGAGGCACTACGAGCAGTACTTC.

The count of this clone is one. The chain carries TRBV28 and TRBJ2-5, with 7 positions matching TRBD2. The V segment lost 6 bases and the J segment 4 bases; nucleotides outside the gene matches: 5. The germline V gene encodes CDR1 MDHEN and CDR2 SYDVKM. This CDR3 contains 13 residues. CDR3 loop: CASRREGLETQYF. CDR3 nucleotides: TGTGCCAGCAGGAGGGAGGGTCTAGAGACCCAGTACTTC.

The J gene is TRBJ2-7, the V gene TRBV5-4; perhaps TRBD2 as D (7 bases). The CDR3 runs 14 residues. V dropped 4 bases and J dropped 7 bases, with 18 bases sitting between them. The V gene's germline CDR1 is SGHNT and CDR2 YYREEE (reference sequence). The CDR3 protein is CASSGTNRAEEQYF. The CDR3 DNA reads as TGTGCCAGCAGCGGGACTAACAGGGCCGAAGAGCAGTACTTC.

The chain recombines TRBV19 with TRBJ1-3, with D possibly TRBD1 on 5 matching bases. With 5 bases removed from V and 4 bases from J, the gap between germline ends came to 12 bases. The CDR3 spans 14 residues. Germline V CDR1 and CDR2: LNHDA, SQIVND (reference sequence). CDR3 nucleotide sequence: TGTGCCAGTAGTTCGGGGGAGGCCGGAAACACCATATATTTT. Translating gives CASSSGEAGNTIYF.